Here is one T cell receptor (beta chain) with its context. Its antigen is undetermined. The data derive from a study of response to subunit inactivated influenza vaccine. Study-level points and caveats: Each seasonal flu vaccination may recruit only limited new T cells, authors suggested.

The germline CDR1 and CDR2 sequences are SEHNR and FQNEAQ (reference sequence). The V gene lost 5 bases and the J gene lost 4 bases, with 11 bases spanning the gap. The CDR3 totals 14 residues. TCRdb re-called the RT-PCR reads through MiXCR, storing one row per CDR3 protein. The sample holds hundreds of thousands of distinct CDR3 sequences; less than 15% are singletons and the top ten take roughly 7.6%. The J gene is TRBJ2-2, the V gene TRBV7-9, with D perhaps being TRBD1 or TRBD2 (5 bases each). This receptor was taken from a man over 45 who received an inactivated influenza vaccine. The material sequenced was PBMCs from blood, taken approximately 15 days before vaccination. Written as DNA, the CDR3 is TGTGCCAGCAGCGCCGGGACGGCCACCGGGGAGCTGTTTTTT. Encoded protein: CASSAGTATGELFF.